Each of the 28 T cell receptor beta chains below was sequenced from the same sample in a study of CD8 T cells in Susac syndrome. Reverse transcription used about 0.45 to 1 ug RNA and random hexamers. Each CDR3 protein is one row after TCRdb ran MiXCR on the immunoSEQ multiplex PCR reads. The table lists hundreds of thousands of distinct CDR3 sequences, approximately 92% of them singletons. Sequencing was done on a sample of CD4+ T cells from PBMCs. These receptors all come from a human donor with multiple sclerosis.

The chain links TRBV25-1 to TRBJ1-4; D gene uncertain. Germline V gene sequence: CDR1 MGHDK, CDR2 SYGVNS. The CDR3 contains 15 residues. Trimming removed 2 bases at V and 8 bases at J, with 15 bases between. Here the CDR3 DNA reads TGTGCCAGCAGTGAACTGGTGGACCCAGCGGAAAAACTGTTTTTT. The encoded protein is CASSELVDPAEKLFF.

The chain joins TRBV7-8 to TRBJ1-2, with D perhaps TRBD1 (5 bases). The CDR3 runs to 14 residues. Germline V gives CDR1 SGHVS, CDR2 FQNEAQ. Trimming removed 5 bases from V and 4 bases from J, with 14 bases in between. CDR3 sequence: CASSREGTVYGYTF. Here the CDR3 DNA reads TGTGCCAGCAGCCGAGAGGGGACGGTCTATGGCTACACCTTC.

This rearrangement joins TRBV6-5 to TRBJ2-1; D is tentatively TRBD1 or TRBD2 (7 bases each). The germline V and J ends were trimmed by 6 bases and 8 bases, with 20 bases remaining between them. The CDR3 is 15 residues long. From germline, CDR1 is MNHEY and CDR2 SVGAGI. The CDR3 loop is CASSYGQGGRDEQFF. DNA for the CDR3: TGTGCCAGCAGCTACGGGCAGGGGGGGAGGGATGAGCAGTTCTTC.

This clonotype was counted a single time. This sequence joins TRBV10-3 and TRBJ2-6; unclear D gene. The CDR3 consists of 17 residues. Trimming removed 6 bases at V and 0 bases at J, with 15 bases between. Per the germline V gene, CDR1 is ENHRY and CDR2 is SYGVKD. Written as DNA, the CDR3 is TGTGCCATCAGCGTTTTCGTTAGCCACTCTGGGGCCAACGTCCTGACTTTC. As protein: CAISVFVSHSGANVLTF.

The DNA for the CDR3 is TGTGCCAGCATGGGGGAGAAGAACACTGAAGCTTTCTTT. It yields the protein CASMGEKNTEAFF. The chain has TRBV12-3 or TRBV12-4 and TRBJ1-1, with D possibly being TRBD1 (5 bases). V was clipped by 7 bases and J by 1 base, with 10 bases between them. CDR3 size: 13 residues.

This clonotype was observed once. V gene TRBV5-1 combines with J gene TRBJ2-4; a weak D match, TRBD2 (5 bases). Germline-derived CDR1 and CDR2 are SGHRS and YFSETQ. The CDR3 runs 16 residues. The V end lost 0 bases, the J end lost 1 base, and 11 bases lay between the germline ends. The CDR3 here is CASSLEPRGAKNIQYF. In DNA form, the CDR3 reads TGCGCCAGCAGCTTGGAACCGAGAGGGGCCAAAAACATTCAGTACTTC. The complete variable domain, with remaining parts taken from reference TRBV5-1 and TRBJ2-4, reads KAGVTQTPRYLIKTRGQQVTLSCSPISGHRSVSWYQQTPGQGLQFLFEYFSETQRNKGNFPGRFSGRQFSNSRSEMNVSTLELGDSALYLCASSLEPRGAKNIQYFGAGTRLSVL.

The chain joins TRBV3-1 to TRBJ2-2; D ambiguous. V gave up 0 bases and J gave up 6 bases, with 8 bases separating them. Germline CDR1 LGHDT, CDR2 YNNKEL (reference sequence). The CDR3 sequence is 14 residues long. In nucleotides, the CDR3 is TGTGCCAGCAGCCAAGATCCGAAGTCCGGGGAGCTGTTTTTT. Encoded protein: CASSQDPKSGELFF.

This chain links TRBV7-9 with TRBJ2-1; D unclear. Trimming left V 5 bases short and J 4 bases short, with 12 bases between. Germline V gene lookup returns CDR1 SEHNR and CDR2 FQNEAQ (reference sequence). CDR3 length: 14 residues. For the CDR3, the DNA is TGTGCCAGCAGCCTCTCCGGACCTTACAATGAGCAGTTCTTC. This codes for CASSLSGPYNEQFF.

As to this clonotype: The DNA is left out, because the CDR3 cannot be placed on it with certainty; the CDR3 is given as TCRdb lists it. This sequence joins TRBV7-5 and TRBJ2-5. TRBV7-5 is listed as a pseudogene. The CDR3 numbers 16 amino acids, ends counted. The chain's CDR3 is CISVPEAPRDEETQYF.

The chain recombines TRBV11-2 with TRBJ1-1; no firm D call. The germline V and J ends were trimmed by 6 bases and 4 bases, with 15 bases remaining between them. Looked up from germline, CDR1 is SGHAT and CDR2 is FQNNGV. The CDR3 loop spans 14 amino acids. CDR3 coding DNA: TGTGCCAGCAGATCAATTAGGGAGGGCACTGAAGCTTTCTTT. It encodes CASRSIREGTEAFF.

The chain carries TRBV5-1 and TRBJ2-7, with TRBD1 matching 7 bases. Unmatched junction bases numbered 9, after V lost 4 bases and J lost 2 bases. The germline V gene encodes CDR1 SGHRS and CDR2 YFSETQ. This CDR3 has 15 residues. CDR3: CASSRDSDTTYEQYV. The CDR3 nucleotides read TGCGCCAGCAGCCGGGACAGTGACACCACCTACGAGCAGTACGTC.

The chain carries TRBV27 and TRBJ1-6; D might be TRBD1 (5 bases). The germline gives CDR1 MNHEY, CDR2 SMNVEV (reference sequence). The CDR3 spans 17 residues. Trimming took 6 bases from V and 0 from J, leaving 15 bases between them. CDR3 coding DNA: TGTGCCAGCAGACCAGGACACTTTAGCTCCTATAATTCACCCCTCCACTTT. Residues: CASRPGHFSSYNSPLHF.

This clonotype was seen a few times. The chain couples TRBV6-2 or TRBV6-3 to TRBJ1-1; the D is unclear. V was trimmed by 8 bases and J by 1 base, leaving 14 bases between them. The CDR3 runs 14 residues. Germline-derived CDR1 and CDR2 are MNHEY and SVGEGT. The chain's CDR3 is CASRTYRGNTEAFF. The CDR3 coding sequence is TGTGCCAGCCGGACTTACCGGGGGAACACTGAAGCTTTCTTT.

The chain uses TRBV19 and TRBJ2-3; the D call may be TRBD1 or TRBD2 (6 bases each). Between the trimmed V and J ends, which lost 3 bases and 4 bases, there was a span of 20 bases. CDR1 is LNHDA and CDR2 is SQIVND in the germline V gene (reference sequence). CDR3 length: 17 amino acids. CDR3 nucleotide sequence: TGTGCCAGTAGTATCTGGGGGGCCCGGTCGACGTCAGATACGCAGTATTTT. Translation gives CASSIWGARSTSDTQYF.

The J gene is TRBJ2-5, the V gene TRBV20-1; D not certain. The CDR3 is 15 residues long. Germline CDR1 is DFQATT and CDR2 is SNEGSKA (reference sequence). Trimming took off 0 bases at V and 3 bases at J, with 14 bases between the two ends. The CDR3 is CSARDQVARKETQYF. The DNA for the CDR3 is TGCAGTGCTAGAGATCAAGTAGCAAGGAAAGAGACCCAGTACTTC.

The V gene is TRBV29-1, the J gene TRBJ1-1; 7 nucleotides align to TRBD1. V shed 4 bases, J shed 1 base, and the junction held 0 bases outside the gene matches. This CDR3 is built from 12 residues. The germline V gene encodes CDR1 SQVTM and CDR2 ANQGSEA. In nucleotides, the CDR3 is TGCAGCGTTGGGACAGGGAACACTGAAGCTTTCTTT. Translated, it gives CSVGTGNTEAFF.

V usage is TRBV3-1 and J usage is TRBJ2-7; a possible D gene is TRBD1 (6 bases). Germline V CDR1 and CDR2: LGHDT, YNNKEL (reference sequence). CDR3 length: 13 amino acids. The germline V and J ends were trimmed by 4 bases and 5 bases, with 12 bases remaining between them. This CDR3 is CASSRSQGNEQYF. The CDR3 DNA reads TGTGCCAGCAGCCGTTCCCAGGGGAACGAGCAGTACTTC.

This clonotype was detected only once. The chain recombines TRBV18 with TRBJ1-2, with 8 bases that match TRBD1. The CDR3 runs 13 residues. V was pared by 5 bases and J by 8 bases, with 7 bases of the junction left unmatched. CDR1 KGHSH and CDR2 LQKENI come from the germline V gene. CDR3 nucleotide sequence: TGTGCCAGCTCAACGGACAGGGCGGCCGGCTACACCTTC. Translating it yields CASSTDRAAGYTF.

The chain joins TRBV18 to TRBJ1-3; TRBD1 aligns across 10 bases. Germline lookup yields CDR1 KGHSH and CDR2 LQKENI. With 1 base clipped from V and 0 bases from J, the junction kept 3 bases outside the gene matches. The CDR3 sequence is 17 residues long. DNA for the CDR3: TGTGCCAGCTCACCACGGACAGGGGGAGACTCTGGAAACACCATATATTTT. Its protein is CASSPRTGGDSGNTIYF.

The chain carries TRBV6-5 and TRBJ2-5; the D is unclear. With 2 bases removed from V and 2 bases from J, the gap between germline ends came to 12 bases. The CDR3 consists of 15 residues. CDR1 MNHEY and CDR2 SVGAGI come from the germline V gene. CDR3 nucleotide sequence: TGTGCCAGCAGTTACCCGGGCCGTGGGCAAGAGACCCAGTACTTC. Translated: CASSYPGRGQETQYF.

The rearrangement links TRBV14 to TRBJ1-5, with no clear D. The CDR3 runs 13 residues. Trimming took 3 bases from V and 3 from J, leaving 6 bases between them. The V gene's germline CDR1 is SGHDN and CDR2 FVKESK. Here the CDR3 DNA reads TGTGCCAGCAGCCAGGGCCTCAATCAGCCCCAGCATTTT. This translates into CASSQGLNQPQHF. The full variable domain, with the rest looked up from reference TRBV14 and TRBJ1-5, is EAGVTQFPSHSVIEKGQTVTLRCDPISGHDNLYWYRRVMGKEIKFLLHFVKESKQDESGMPNNRFLAERTGGTYSTLKVQPAELEDSGVYFCASSQGLNQPQHFGDGTRLSIL.

The rearrangement uses TRBV5-4 and TRBJ2-7; the D gene could be TRBD1 or TRBD2 (5 bases each). V was shortened by 3 bases and J by 3 bases, with 16 bases between the two germline ends. Germline V lookup: CDR1 SGHNT, CDR2 YYREEE (reference sequence). CDR3 length: 15 amino acids. Here the CDR3 DNA reads TGTGCCAGCAGCTCCGGGACGAGGGGAGTCTACGAGCAGTACTTC. Translation gives CASSSGTRGVYEQYF. Based on the CDR3 plus reference TRBV5-4 and TRBJ2-7, the full variable domain is ETGVTQSPTHLIKTRGQQVTLRCSSQSGHNTVSWYQQALGQGPQFIFQYYREEENGRGNFPPRFSGLQFPNYSSELNVNALELDDSALYLCASSSGTRGVYEQYFGPGTRLTVT.

The gene calls are TRBV14 and TRBJ2-7; D might be TRBD1 (5 bases). There are 15 residues in the CDR3. V was clipped by 0 bases and J by 3 bases, with 12 bases between them. The germline gives CDR1 SGHDN, CDR2 FVKESK. The CDR3 sequence: CASSQEQDGSYEQYF. The CDR3 DNA follows: TGTGCCAGCAGCCAAGAACAGGACGGAAGCTACGAGCAGTACTTC.

This chain links TRBV5-1 with TRBJ2-3; 8 bases match TRBD1. Germline values: CDR1 SGHRS, CDR2 YFSETQ. CDR3 size: 14 residues. Unmatched junction bases numbered 5, after V lost 5 bases and J lost 3 bases. The chain's CDR3 is CASRPQGATDTQYF. The CDR3 nucleotides are TGCGCCAGCAGGCCTCAGGGGGCGACAGATACGCAGTATTTT. The variable domain in full, completed from reference TRBV5-1 and TRBJ2-3, reads KAGVTQTPRYLIKTRGQQVTLSCSPISGHRSVSWYQQTPGQGLQFLFEYFSETQRNKGNFPGRFSGRQFSNSRSEMNVSTLELGDSALYLCASRPQGATDTQYFGPGTRLTVL.

This chain links TRBV18 with TRBJ2-5; D is unresolved. V was pared by 2 bases and J by 2 bases, with 9 bases between. This CDR3 comprises 14 residues. CDR1 is KGHSH and CDR2 is LQKENI in the germline V gene. The CDR3 sequence is CASSPSGRQETQYF. CDR3 coding DNA: TGTGCCAGCTCACCATCAGGACGACAAGAGACCCAGTACTTC. Together with reference TRBV18 and TRBJ2-5, the CDR3 gives the full variable domain: NAGVMQNPRHLVRRRGQEARLRCSPMKGHSHVYWYRQLPEEGLKFMVYLQKENIIDESGMPKERFSAEFPKEGPSILRIQQVVRGDSAAYFCASSPSGRQETQYFGPGTRLLVL.

The chain recombines TRBV20-1 with TRBJ2-7; 7 nucleotides match TRBD1. The CDR3 loop spans 12 amino acids. Germline V lookup: CDR1 DFQATT, CDR2 SNEGSKA (reference sequence). The V gene end was trimmed by 6 bases and the J gene end by 4 bases; junction bases not matched to a gene: 6. CDR3 nucleotides: TGCAGTGCCAAAGACAGGGTATACGAGCAGTACTTC. It encodes CSAKDRVYEQYF.

The J gene is TRBJ1-3, the V gene TRBV19, with no clear D. V lost 5 bases and J 0 bases, leaving 17 bases between the germline ends. Germline CDR1 is LNHDA and CDR2 is SQIVND (reference sequence). The CDR3 sequence is 17 residues long. The CDR3: CASSAHSKANSGNTIYF. As DNA, the CDR3 is TGTGCCAGTAGTGCCCACTCGAAGGCAAACTCTGGAAACACCATATATTTT. Full variable domain (missing parts from reference TRBV19 and TRBJ1-3): DGGITQSPKYLFRKEGQNVTLSCEQNLNHDAMYWYRQDPGQGLRLIYYSQIVNDFQKGDIAEGYSVSREKKESFPLTVTSAQKNPTAFYLCASSAHSKANSGNTIYFGEGSWLTVV.

The rearrangement links TRBV14 to TRBJ2-2, with D hard to call. There are 14 residues in the CDR3. CDR1 and CDR2 from the germline V gene are SGHDN and FVKESK. Deletions cut 2 bases from V and 0 bases from J, with 4 bases between. The CDR3 reads CASSQLANTGELFF. Written as DNA, the CDR3 is TGTGCCAGCAGCCAACTCGCGAACACCGGGGAGCTGTTTTTT.